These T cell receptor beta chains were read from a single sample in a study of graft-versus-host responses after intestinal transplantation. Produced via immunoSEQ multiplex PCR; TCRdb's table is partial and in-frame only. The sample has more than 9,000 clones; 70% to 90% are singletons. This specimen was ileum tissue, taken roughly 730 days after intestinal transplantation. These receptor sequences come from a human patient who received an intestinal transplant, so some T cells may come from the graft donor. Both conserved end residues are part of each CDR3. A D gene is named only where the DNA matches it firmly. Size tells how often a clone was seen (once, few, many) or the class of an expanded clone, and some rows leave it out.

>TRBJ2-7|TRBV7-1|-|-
TGTGCCAGCAGCTTAGATGGGACCCGATACGAGCAGTACTTC
CASSLDGTRYEQYF
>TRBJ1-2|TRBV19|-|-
TGTGCCAGTATCGGCCGAACTAACTATGGCTACACCTTC
CASIGRTNYGYTF
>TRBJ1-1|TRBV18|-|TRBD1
TGTGCCAGCTCACCCCCGCCGGGACAGGTGAACACTGAAGCTTTCTTT
CASSPPPGQVNTEAFF
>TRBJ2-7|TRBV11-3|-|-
TGTGCCAGCAGCACGGGACTCCGAAACTACGAGCAGTACTTC
CASSTGLRNYEQYF
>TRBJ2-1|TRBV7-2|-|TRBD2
TGTGCCAGCAGGAAAAGCGGACTAGCGGGCGGCAATGAGCAGTTCTTC
CASRKSGLAGGNEQFF
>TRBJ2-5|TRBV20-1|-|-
TGCAGTGCTACACTGGGGACCCAGTACTTC
CSATLGTQYF
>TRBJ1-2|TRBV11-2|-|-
TGTGCCAGCAGCTTGCTTTTGGAGTTGGGCTACACCTTC
CASSLLLELGYTF
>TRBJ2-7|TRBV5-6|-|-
TGTGCCAGCAGCTATCAAGGGACGAGGTCCTACGAGCAGTACTTC
CASSYQGTRSYEQYF
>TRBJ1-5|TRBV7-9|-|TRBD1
TGTGCCAGCAGCTTGGGGCGACAGGGAGGTCAGCCCCAGCATTTT
CASSLGRQGGQPQHF
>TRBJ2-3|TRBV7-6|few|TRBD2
TGTGCCAGCAGCCCACTAGCGGGAGTTAGCACAGATACGCAGTATTTT
CASSPLAGVSTDTQYF
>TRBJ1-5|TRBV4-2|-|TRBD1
TGTGCCAGCAGCCAACGGACAGGGGGCAATCAGCCCCAGCATTTT
CASSQRTGGNQPQHF
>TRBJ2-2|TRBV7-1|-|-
TGTGCCAGCAGCTTGAGCGAGGGCGGGGAGCTGTTTTTT
CASSLSEGGELFF
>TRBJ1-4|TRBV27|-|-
TGTGCCAGCAGCCTGGGGGAGGCTGAAAAACTGTTTTTT
CASSLGEAEKLFF
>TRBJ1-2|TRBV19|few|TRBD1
TGTGCCAGTAGTGCCGGGACAGGGGGCGCTTATAACTATGGCTACACCTTC
CASSAGTGGAYNYGYTF
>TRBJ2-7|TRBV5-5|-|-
TGTGCCAGCAGCTGGCAGGGAAGCTCCTACGAGCAGTACTTC
CASSWQGSSYEQYF
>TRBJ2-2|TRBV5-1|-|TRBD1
TGCGCCAGCAGCTTGGCCGCGGCAGGGGGTAACGGGGAGCTGTTTTTT
CASSLAAAGGNGELFF
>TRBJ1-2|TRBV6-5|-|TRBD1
TGTGCCAGCAGGCAATCCGGGACAGGGGGCAACACCTTC
CASRQSGTGGNTF
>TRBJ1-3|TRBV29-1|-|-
TGCAGCACGGGGTCTGGAAACACCATATATTTT
CSTGSGNTIYF
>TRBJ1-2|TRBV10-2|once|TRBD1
TGCGCCAGCAGTGGGACAGGGGGTAACTATGGCTACACCTTC
CASSGTGGNYGYTF
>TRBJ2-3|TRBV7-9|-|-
TGTGCCAGCAGCTTTCTTGGACTCCCACCAGATACGCAGTATTTT
CASSFLGLPPDTQYF
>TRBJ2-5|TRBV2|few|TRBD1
TGTGCCAGCAGGAGACAGGGGGCCGAGACCCAGTACTTC
CASRRQGAETQYF
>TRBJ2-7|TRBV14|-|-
TGTGCCAGCAGCCAAGATAGCGGCAGAATCTACGAGCAGTACTTC
CASSQDSGRIYEQYF
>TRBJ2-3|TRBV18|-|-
TGTGCCAGCTCACGTCAGTCAGATACGCAGTATTTT
CASSRQSDTQYF
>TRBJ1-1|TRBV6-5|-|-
TGTGCCAGCAGTTACTCCGGGGGATACACTGAAGCTTTCTTT
CASSYSGGYTEAFF
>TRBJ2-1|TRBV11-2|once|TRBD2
TGTGCCAGCAGCACGACAAGGACTAGCGGGGGTTACAATGAGCAGTTCTTC
CASSTTRTSGGYNEQFF
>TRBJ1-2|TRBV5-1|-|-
TGCGCCAGCAGCCCACACTACGACGGGGACTATGGCTACACCTTC
CASSPHYDGDYGYTF
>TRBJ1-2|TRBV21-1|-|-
TGTGCCAGCAAATGCGTAAGGTGGGTCGGGGCCGACGGCTACACCTTC
CASKCVRWVGADGYTF
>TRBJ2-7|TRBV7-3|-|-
TGTGCCAGCAGCTTAGTTTCCGCAGGGGCCCACGAGCAGTACTTC
CASSLVSAGAHEQYF
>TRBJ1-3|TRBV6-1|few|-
TGTGCCAGCAGTGAACTTGGAAACACCATATATTTT
CASSELGNTIYF
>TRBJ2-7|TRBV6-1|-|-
TGTGCCAGCAGTACAGAGGGGGGTTACGAGCAGTACTTC
CASSTEGGYEQYF
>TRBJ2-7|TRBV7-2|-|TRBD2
TGTGCCAGCAGCTTAAACGGGAGGGCCCTCGAGCAGTACTTC
CASSLNGRALEQYF
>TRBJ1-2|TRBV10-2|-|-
TGCGCCAGCAGTGTGAGGTATGGCTACACCTTC
CASSVRYGYTF
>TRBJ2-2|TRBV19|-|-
TGCGCCAGTAGTACCGCATTTAACACCGGGGAGCTGTTTTTT
CASSTAFNTGELFF
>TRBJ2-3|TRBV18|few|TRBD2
TGTGCCAGCTCACCGCAGACTAGCAGGAGCACAGATACGCAGTATTTT
CASSPQTSRSTDTQYF
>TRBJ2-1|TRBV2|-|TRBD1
TGTGCCAGCAGTCAGACAGGGGCCAATGAGCAGTTCTTC
CASSQTGANEQFF
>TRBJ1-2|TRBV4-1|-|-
TGCGCCAGCAGCCAAACCCCCGGAGATAACTATGGCTACACCTTC
CASSQTPGDNYGYTF
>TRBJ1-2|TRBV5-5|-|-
TGTGCCAGCAGCGGTAACACCTACTATGGCTACACCTTC
CASSGNTYYGYTF
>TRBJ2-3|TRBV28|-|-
TGTGCCAGCAGACCAAAACTTTCGGATACGCAGTATTTT
CASRPKLSDTQYF
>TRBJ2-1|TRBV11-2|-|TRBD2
TGTGCCAGCAGCTTAGAAGCGGGGGGGCGAAATGAGCAGTTCTTC
CASSLEAGGRNEQFF
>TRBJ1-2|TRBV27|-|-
TGTGCCAGCAGTCGACATGGCCGGAGCGTGGACTATGGCTACACCTTC
CASSRHGRSVDYGYTF
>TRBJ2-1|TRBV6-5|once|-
TGTGCCAGCAGTTACGACAGGGAGGCGATTGAGCAGTTCTTC
CASSYDREAIEQFF
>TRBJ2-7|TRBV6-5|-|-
TGTGCCAGCAGTTACTCCGACAGAAACTACGAGCAGTACTTC
CASSYSDRNYEQYF
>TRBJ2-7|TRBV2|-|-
TGTGCCACGGGCGGGACATTCTACGAGCATTACTTC
CATGGTFYEHYF
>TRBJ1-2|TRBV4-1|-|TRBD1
TGCGCCAGCAGCCAAGAACTTCCCGGGACAGGAGTTCCTACTAACTATGGCTACACCTTC
CASSQELPGTGVPTNYGYTF
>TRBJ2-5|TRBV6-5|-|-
TGTGCCAGCAGTAGAACGCTGACCCTCACAGAGACCCAGTACTTC
CASSRTLTLTETQYF
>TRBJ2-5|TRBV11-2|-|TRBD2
TGTGCCAGCAGCTTAGCATCACTAGCGGGAGGTTCAGAGACCCAGTACTTC
CASSLASLAGGSETQYF